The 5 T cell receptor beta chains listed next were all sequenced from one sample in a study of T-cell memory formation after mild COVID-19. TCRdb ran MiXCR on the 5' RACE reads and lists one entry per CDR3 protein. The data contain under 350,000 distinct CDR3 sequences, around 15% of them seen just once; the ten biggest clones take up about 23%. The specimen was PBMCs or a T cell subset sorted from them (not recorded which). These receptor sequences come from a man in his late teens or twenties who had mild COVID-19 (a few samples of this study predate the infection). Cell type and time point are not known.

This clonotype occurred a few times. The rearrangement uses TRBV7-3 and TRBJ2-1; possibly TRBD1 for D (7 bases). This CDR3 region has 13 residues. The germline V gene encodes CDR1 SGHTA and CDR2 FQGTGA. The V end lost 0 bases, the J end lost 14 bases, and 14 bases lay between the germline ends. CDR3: CASSLTSTRGEFF. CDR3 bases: TGTGCCAGCAGCTTAACGTCCACCAGGGGGGAGTTCTTC.

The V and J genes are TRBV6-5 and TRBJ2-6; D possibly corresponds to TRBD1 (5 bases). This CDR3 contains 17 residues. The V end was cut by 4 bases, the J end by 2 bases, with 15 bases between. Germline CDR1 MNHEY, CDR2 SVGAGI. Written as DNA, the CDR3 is TGTGCCAGCAGTTCCCCCAGTGGCAGGGCTGGGGCCAACGTCCTGACTTTC. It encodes CASSSPSGRAGANVLTF.

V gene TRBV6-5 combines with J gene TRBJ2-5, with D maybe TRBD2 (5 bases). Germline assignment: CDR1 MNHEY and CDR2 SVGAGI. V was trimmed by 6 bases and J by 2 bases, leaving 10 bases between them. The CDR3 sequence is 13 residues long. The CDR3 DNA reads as TGTGCCAGCAGACTAGGATGGCAAGAGACCCAGTACTTC. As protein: CASRLGWQETQYF.

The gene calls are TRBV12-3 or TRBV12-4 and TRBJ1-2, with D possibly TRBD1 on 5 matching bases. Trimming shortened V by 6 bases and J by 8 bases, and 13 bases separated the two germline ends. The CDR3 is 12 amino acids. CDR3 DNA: TGTGCCAGCAGACGGATGGGGGGAGGCTACACCTTC. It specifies CASRRMGGGYTF.

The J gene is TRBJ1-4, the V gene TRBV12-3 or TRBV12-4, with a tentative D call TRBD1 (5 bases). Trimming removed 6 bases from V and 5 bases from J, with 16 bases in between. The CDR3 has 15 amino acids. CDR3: CASSPSRGLNEKLFF. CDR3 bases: TGTGCCAGCAGCCCATCCCGGGGCCTAAATGAAAAACTGTTTTTT.